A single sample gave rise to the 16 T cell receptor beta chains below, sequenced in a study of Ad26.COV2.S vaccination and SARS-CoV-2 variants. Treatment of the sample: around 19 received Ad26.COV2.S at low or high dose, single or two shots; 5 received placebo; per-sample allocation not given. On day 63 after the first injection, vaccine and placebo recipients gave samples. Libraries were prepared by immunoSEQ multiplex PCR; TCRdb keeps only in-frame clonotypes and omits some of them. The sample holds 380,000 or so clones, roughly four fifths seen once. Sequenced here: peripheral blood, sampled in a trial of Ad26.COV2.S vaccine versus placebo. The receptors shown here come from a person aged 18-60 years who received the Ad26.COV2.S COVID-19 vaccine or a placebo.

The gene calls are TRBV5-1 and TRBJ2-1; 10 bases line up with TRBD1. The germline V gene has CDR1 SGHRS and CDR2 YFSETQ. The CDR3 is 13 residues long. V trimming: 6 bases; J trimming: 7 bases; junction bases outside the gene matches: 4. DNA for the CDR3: TGCGCCAGCAAGACAGGGGGCCAGAATGAGCAGTTCTTC. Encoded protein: CASKTGGQNEQFF.

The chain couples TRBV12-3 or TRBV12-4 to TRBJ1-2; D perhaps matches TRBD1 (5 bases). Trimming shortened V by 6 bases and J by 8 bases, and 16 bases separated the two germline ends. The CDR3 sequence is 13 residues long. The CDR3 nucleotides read TGTGCCAGCAGACAGTCCGGGGCGGGGGGCTACACCTTC. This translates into CASRQSGAGGYTF.

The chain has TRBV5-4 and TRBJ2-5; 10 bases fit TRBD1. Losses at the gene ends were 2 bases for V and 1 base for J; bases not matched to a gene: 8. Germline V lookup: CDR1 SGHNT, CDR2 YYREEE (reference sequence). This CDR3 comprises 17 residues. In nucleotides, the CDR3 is TGTGCCAGCAGCTTCATAGGACAGGGGGTATTCCAAGAGACCCAGTACTTC. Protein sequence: CASSFIGQGVFQETQYF.

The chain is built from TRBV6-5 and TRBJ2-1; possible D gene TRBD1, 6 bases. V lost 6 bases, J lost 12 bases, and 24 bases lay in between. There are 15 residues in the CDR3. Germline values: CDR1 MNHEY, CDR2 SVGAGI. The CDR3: CASSDPRDIPFLQFF. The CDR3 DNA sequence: TGTGCCAGCAGCGACCCTCGGGACATCCCTTTTTTGCAGTTCTTC.

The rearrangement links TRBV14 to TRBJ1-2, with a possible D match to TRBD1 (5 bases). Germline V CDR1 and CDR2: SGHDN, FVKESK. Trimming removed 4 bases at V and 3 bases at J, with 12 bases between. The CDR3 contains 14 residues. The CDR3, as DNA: TGTGCCAGCAGCCCCCTTGGGGCAGACTATGGCTACACCTTC. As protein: CASSPLGADYGYTF. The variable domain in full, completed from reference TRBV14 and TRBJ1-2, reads EAGVTQFPSHSVIEKGQTVTLRCDPISGHDNLYWYRRVMGKEIKFLLHFVKESKQDESGMPNNRFLAERTGGTYSTLKVQPAELEDSGVYFCASSPLGADYGYTFGSGTRLTVV.

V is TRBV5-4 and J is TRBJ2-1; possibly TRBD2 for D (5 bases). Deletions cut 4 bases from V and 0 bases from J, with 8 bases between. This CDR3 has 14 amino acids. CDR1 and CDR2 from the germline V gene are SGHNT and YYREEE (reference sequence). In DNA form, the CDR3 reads TGTGCCAGCAGCCCCGGGGTCTCCTACAATGAGCAGTTCTTC. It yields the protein CASSPGVSYNEQFF.

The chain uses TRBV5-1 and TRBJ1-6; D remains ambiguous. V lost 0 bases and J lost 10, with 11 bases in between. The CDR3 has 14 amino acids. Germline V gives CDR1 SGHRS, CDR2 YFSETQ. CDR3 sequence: CASSLDPPASPLHF. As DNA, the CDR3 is TGCGCCAGCAGCTTGGACCCCCCGGCATCACCCCTCCACTTT.

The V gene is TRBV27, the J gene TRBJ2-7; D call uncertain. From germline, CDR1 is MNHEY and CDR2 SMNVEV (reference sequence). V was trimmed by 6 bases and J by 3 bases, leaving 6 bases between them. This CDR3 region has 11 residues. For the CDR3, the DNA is TGTGCCAGCAGCTTCCGCTACGAGCAGTACTTC. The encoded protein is CASSFRYEQYF.

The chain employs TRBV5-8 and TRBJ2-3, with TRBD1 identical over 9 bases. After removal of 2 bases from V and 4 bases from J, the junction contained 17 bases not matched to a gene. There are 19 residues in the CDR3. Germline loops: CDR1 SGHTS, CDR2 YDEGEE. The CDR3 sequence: CASSFQSLSQGARADTQYF. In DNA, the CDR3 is TGTGCCAGCAGCTTCCAGTCCCTATCACAGGGGGCGCGCGCAGATACGCAGTATTTT.

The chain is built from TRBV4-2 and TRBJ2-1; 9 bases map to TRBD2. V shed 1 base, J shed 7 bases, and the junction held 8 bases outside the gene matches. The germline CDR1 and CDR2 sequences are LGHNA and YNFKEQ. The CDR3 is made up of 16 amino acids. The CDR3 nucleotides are TGTGCCAGCAGCCAAGGAGGGGCTAGCGGGACTAATGAGCAGTTCTTC. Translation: CASSQGGASGTNEQFF.

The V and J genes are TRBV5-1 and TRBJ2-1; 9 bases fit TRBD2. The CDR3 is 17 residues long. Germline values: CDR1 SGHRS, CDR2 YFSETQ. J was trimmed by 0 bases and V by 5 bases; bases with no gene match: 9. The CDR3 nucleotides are TGCGCCAGCAGTGTTAGCGGGAGTTCCCACTCCTACAATGAGCAGTTCTTC. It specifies CASSVSGSSHSYNEQFF.

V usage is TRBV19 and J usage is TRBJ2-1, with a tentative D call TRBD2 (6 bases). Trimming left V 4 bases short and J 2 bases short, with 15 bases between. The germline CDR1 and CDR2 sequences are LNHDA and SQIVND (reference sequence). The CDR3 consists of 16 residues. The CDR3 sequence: CASSRTWGDTYNEQFF. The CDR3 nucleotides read TGTGCCAGTAGTAGAACGTGGGGGGATACCTACAATGAGCAGTTCTTC. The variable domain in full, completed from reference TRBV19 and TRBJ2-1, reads DGGITQSPKYLFRKEGQNVTLSCEQNLNHDAMYWYRQDPGQGLRLIYYSQIVNDFQKGDIAEGYSVSREKKESFPLTVTSAQKNPTAFYLCASSRTWGDTYNEQFFGPGTRLTVL.

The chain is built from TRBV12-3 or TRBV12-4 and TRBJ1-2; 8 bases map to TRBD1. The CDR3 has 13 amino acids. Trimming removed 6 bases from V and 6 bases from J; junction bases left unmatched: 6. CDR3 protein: CASSLPGGNGYTF. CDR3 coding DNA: TGTGCCAGCAGCTTGCCAGGGGGCAATGGCTACACCTTC.

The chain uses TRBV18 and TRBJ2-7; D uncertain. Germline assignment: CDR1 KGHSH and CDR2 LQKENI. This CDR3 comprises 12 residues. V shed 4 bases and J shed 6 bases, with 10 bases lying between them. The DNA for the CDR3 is TGTGCCAGCTCACTCTCCGGACGCGAGCAGTACTTC. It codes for CASSLSGREQYF.

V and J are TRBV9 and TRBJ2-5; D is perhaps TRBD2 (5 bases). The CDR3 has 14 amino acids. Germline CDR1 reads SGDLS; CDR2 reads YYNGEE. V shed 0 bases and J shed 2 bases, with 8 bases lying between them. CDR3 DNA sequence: TGTGCCAGCAGCGTAGATCCGGGGCAAGAGACCCAGTACTTC. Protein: CASSVDPGQETQYF.

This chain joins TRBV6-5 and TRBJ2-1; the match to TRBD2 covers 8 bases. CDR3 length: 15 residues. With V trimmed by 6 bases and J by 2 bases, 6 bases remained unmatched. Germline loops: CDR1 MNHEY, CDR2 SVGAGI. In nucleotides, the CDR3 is TGTGCCAGCAGGACGAGCGGGGGAGCCTACAATGAGCAGTTCTTC. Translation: CASRTSGGAYNEQFF.